This is a list of T cell receptor beta chains from one sample in a study of T cells after yellow fever vaccination. A single record per CDR3 protein comes from TCRdb applying MiXCR to the 5' RACE reads. Found here are roughly 150,000 distinct CDR3 sequences, under 7.5% of them singletons; the top ten hold around 2.3%. The starting material was CD4+ T cells sorted from PBMCs, obtained about 5 days after the first yellow fever vaccination. These receptors were collected from a man between 18 and 35 years old who received the YFV17D yellow fever vaccine. Both conserved end residues are part of each CDR3. Fields, in order: clone size, J gene, V gene, D gene, CDR3 protein, CDR3 DNA. D genes are given only for firm matches. A clone size is listed for some rows: how often the clone was seen (once, few, many), or a class if it is expanded.

many,TRBJ2-7,TRBV25-1,.,CASSEVGFLEQYF,TGTGCCAGCAGTGAAGTCGGGTTCCTCGAGCAGTACTTC
few,TRBJ2-6,TRBV20-1,.,CSASLPGANVLTF,TGCAGTGCTAGTCTACCTGGGGCCAACGTCCTGACTTTC
few,TRBJ1-5,TRBV6-1,.,CASSEAGWEGTAQPQHF,TGTGCCAGCAGTGAAGCGGGGTGGGAGGGGACCGCTCAGCCCCAGCATTTT
.,TRBJ1-6,TRBV4-1,.,CASSRLLGGLIDSPLHF,TGCGCCAGCAGCCGTCTTCTGGGGGGACTCATCGACTCACCCCTCCACTTT
many,TRBJ1-1,TRBV4-2,.,CASSHSTANTEAFF,TGTGCCAGCAGCCATTCCACGGCGAACACTGAAGCTTTCTTT
.,TRBJ1-5,TRBV2,.,CASSEEQGGNQPQHF,TGTGCCAGCAGTGAAGAACAGGGCGGCAATCAGCCCCAGCATTTT
many,TRBJ1-5,TRBV12-3/TRBV12-4,.,CASSYRGDQPQHF,TGTGCCAGCAGCTACAGAGGGGACCAGCCCCAGCATTTT
few,TRBJ2-5,TRBV12-3/TRBV12-4,TRBD2,CASSSPAGSGGEQETQYF,TGTGCCAGCAGTTCCCCGGCGGGAAGCGGGGGGGAGCAAGAGACCCAGTACTTC
many,TRBJ1-6,TRBV5-1,.,CASSPEASSYNSPLHF,TGCGCCAGCAGCCCGGAAGCCAGCTCCTATAATTCACCCCTCCACTTT
many,TRBJ2-7,TRBV20-1,TRBD1,CSATPGTVDYEQYF,TGCAGTGCCACCCCCGGGACAGTCGACTACGAGCAGTACTTC
few,TRBJ2-3,TRBV12-3/TRBV12-4,TRBD2,CASSSPSGGAPDTQYF,TGTGCCAGCAGTTCCCCCAGCGGGGGGGCCCCAGATACGCAGTATTTT